Listed below are T cell receptor beta chains from one sample, sequenced in a study of early T cells in non-severe SARS-CoV-2 infection. MiXCR was run by TCRdb on the 5' RACE reads, yielding one entry per CDR3 protein. Here the sample spans 80,000 or so distinct CDR3 sequences, around 15% being singletons. The sample was whole blood. These receptors originate from an adult who was a healthcare worker with PCR-confirmed SARS-CoV-2 infection or an uninfected control (not recorded which). Each CDR3 is given with its conserved first and last residue. Fields, in order: V gene, clone size, J gene, D gene, CDR3 protein, CDR3 DNA. D genes are given only for firm matches. Clone size appears in some rows only: once, few, many, or a class for an expanded clone.

V gene: TRBV9; clone size: -; J gene: TRBJ1-1; D gene: -; CDR3 protein: CASKRTEENTEAFF; CDR3 DNA: TGTGCCAGCAAAAGGACAGAGGAGAACACTGAAGCTTTCTTT
V gene: TRBV7-9; clone size: -; J gene: TRBJ1-1; D gene: -; CDR3 protein: CASSPGQDTEAFF; CDR3 DNA: TGTGCCAGCAGCCCCGGGCAGGACACTGAAGCTTTCTTT
V gene: TRBV7-2; clone size: many; J gene: TRBJ2-3; D gene: -; CDR3 protein: CASSLWGVGTDTQYF; CDR3 DNA: TGTGCCAGCAGCTTGTGGGGTGTGGGCACAGATACGCAGTATTTT
V gene: TRBV7-9; clone size: few; J gene: TRBJ1-3; D gene: TRBD1; CDR3 protein: CASSLAWDSPNGSENTIYF; CDR3 DNA: TGTGCCAGCAGCCTAGCCTGGGACAGCCCAAACGGCTCTGAAAACACCATATATTTT
V gene: TRBV2; clone size: many; J gene: TRBJ1-2; D gene: TRBD1; CDR3 protein: CASSESGTVGGYYGYTF; CDR3 DNA: TGTGCCAGCAGTGAAAGTGGGACCGTAGGGGGCTACTATGGCTACACCTTC
V gene: TRBV27; clone size: few; J gene: TRBJ2-7; D gene: TRBD2; CDR3 protein: CASSFASGGYEQYF; CDR3 DNA: TGTGCCAGCAGTTTCGCTAGCGGGGGCTACGAGCAGTACTTC
V gene: TRBV2; clone size: few; J gene: TRBJ1-3; D gene: -; CDR3 protein: CASRKDRYSGNTIYF; CDR3 DNA: TGTGCCAGCAGGAAAGACAGATACTCTGGAAACACCATATATTTT
V gene: TRBV13; clone size: -; J gene: TRBJ2-7; D gene: TRBD1; CDR3 protein: CASSLVTGAYEQYF; CDR3 DNA: TGTGCCAGCAGCTTAGTTACAGGGGCCTACGAGCAGTACTTC
V gene: TRBV11-2; clone size: -; J gene: TRBJ2-7; D gene: TRBD1; CDR3 protein: CASRPGQVIAYEQYF; CDR3 DNA: TGTGCCAGCAGACCCGGACAGGTTATAGCCTACGAGCAGTACTTC
V gene: TRBV29-1; clone size: -; J gene: TRBJ1-1; D gene: -; CDR3 protein: CSARPGLNTEAFF; CDR3 DNA: TGCAGCGCCCGGCCCGGGTTGAACACTGAAGCTTTCTTT
V gene: TRBV7-2; clone size: -; J gene: TRBJ2-7; D gene: TRBD1; CDR3 protein: CASSPRTGMNEQYF; CDR3 DNA: TGTGCCAGCAGCCCGAGGACAGGGATGAACGAGCAGTACTTC
V gene: TRBV5-1; clone size: -; J gene: TRBJ2-7; D gene: -; CDR3 protein: CASSWGDRAYEQYF; CDR3 DNA: TGCGCCAGCAGCTGGGGGGACAGAGCCTACGAGCAGTACTTC
V gene: TRBV28; clone size: few; J gene: TRBJ1-1; D gene: TRBD1; CDR3 protein: CASKQGAYTEAFF; CDR3 DNA: TGTGCCAGCAAACAGGGGGCTTACACTGAAGCTTTCTTT
V gene: TRBV6-6; clone size: -; J gene: TRBJ2-1; D gene: TRBD2; CDR3 protein: CASTSTGLAGSDEQFF; CDR3 DNA: TGTGCCAGCACCTCAACCGGACTAGCGGGAAGCGATGAGCAGTTCTTC
V gene: TRBV19; clone size: few; J gene: TRBJ2-1; D gene: TRBD2; CDR3 protein: CASSIAGGPGNEQFF; CDR3 DNA: TGTGCCAGTAGTATAGCGGGAGGGCCGGGGAATGAGCAGTTCTTC
V gene: TRBV7-9; clone size: many; J gene: TRBJ2-2; D gene: -; CDR3 protein: CASEGRWGTGELFF; CDR3 DNA: TGTGCCAGCGAGGGGCGCTGGGGGACCGGGGAGCTGTTTTTT
V gene: TRBV9; clone size: -; J gene: TRBJ1-2; D gene: -; CDR3 protein: CASSGESGYTF; CDR3 DNA: TGTGCCAGCAGCGGTGAAAGTGGCTACACCTTC
V gene: TRBV20-1; clone size: -; J gene: TRBJ2-3; D gene: -; CDR3 protein: CSQMGPSTDTQYF; CDR3 DNA: TGCAGCCAAATGGGGCCTAGCACAGATACGCAGTATTTT
V gene: TRBV11-2; clone size: few; J gene: TRBJ2-3; D gene: -; CDR3 protein: CASSLGDFWSTDTQYF; CDR3 DNA: TGTGCCAGCAGCCTGGGGGACTTCTGGTCAACAGATACGCAGTATTTT
V gene: TRBV4-1; clone size: -; J gene: TRBJ2-1; D gene: -; CDR3 protein: CASSQGTAFSYNEQFF; CDR3 DNA: TGCGCCAGCAGCCAAGGGACAGCATTTTCCTACAATGAGCAGTTCTTC
V gene: TRBV7-2; clone size: -; J gene: TRBJ2-7; D gene: -; CDR3 protein: CASSRTRTSPEQYF; CDR3 DNA: TGTGCCAGCAGCCGGACCCGGACCTCCCCCGAGCAGTACTTC
V gene: TRBV7-9; clone size: -; J gene: TRBJ1-2; D gene: -; CDR3 protein: CASSLNRDFDGYTF; CDR3 DNA: TGTGCCAGCAGCTTGAACAGGGACTTTGATGGCTACACCTTC
V gene: TRBV20-1; clone size: many; J gene: TRBJ2-1; D gene: -; CDR3 protein: CSATALARHEQFF; CDR3 DNA: TGCAGTGCTACTGCTCTGGCCCGCCATGAGCAGTTCTTC
V gene: TRBV27; clone size: few; J gene: TRBJ1-4; D gene: -; CDR3 protein: CASSLWSGFGEKLFF; CDR3 DNA: TGTGCCAGCAGTTTATGGTCAGGGTTTGGTGAAAAACTGTTTTTT
V gene: TRBV25-1; clone size: few; J gene: TRBJ1-2; D gene: -; CDR3 protein: CASSESAGNYGYTF; CDR3 DNA: TGTGCCAGCAGTGAGTCGGCAGGGAACTATGGCTACACCTTC
V gene: TRBV3-1; clone size: many; J gene: TRBJ2-3; D gene: TRBD2; CDR3 protein: CASSQVGVTSGTDTQYF; CDR3 DNA: TGTGCCAGCAGCCAAGTGGGAGTGACTAGCGGGACAGATACGCAGTATTTT
V gene: TRBV29-1; clone size: few; J gene: TRBJ2-2; D gene: -; CDR3 protein: CSVTAGGELFF; CDR3 DNA: TGCAGCGTAACGGCTGGCGGGGAGCTGTTTTTT
V gene: TRBV3-1; clone size: few; J gene: TRBJ2-3; D gene: -; CDR3 protein: CASSQTQRGTDTQYF; CDR3 DNA: TGTGCCAGCAGTCAGACCCAGCGGGGCACAGATACGCAGTATTTT
V gene: TRBV7-9; clone size: many; J gene: TRBJ2-7; D gene: -; CDR3 protein: CASSHTLSYEQYF; CDR3 DNA: TGTGCCAGCAGCCACACCTTATCCTACGAGCAGTACTTC
V gene: TRBV12-3/TRBV12-4; clone size: -; J gene: TRBJ1-1; D gene: -; CDR3 protein: CASSSPMGHTEAFF; CDR3 DNA: TGTGCCAGCAGTTCCCCCATGGGGCACACTGAAGCTTTCTTT
V gene: TRBV6-2/TRBV6-3; clone size: -; J gene: TRBJ1-2; D gene: -; CDR3 protein: CASSYHRGGGGYTF; CDR3 DNA: TGTGCCAGCAGTTATCACCGCGGGGGAGGAGGCTACACCTTC
V gene: TRBV5-1; clone size: few; J gene: TRBJ1-2; D gene: -; CDR3 protein: CASSQTGTVRGYTF; CDR3 DNA: TGCGCCAGCAGCCAAACCGGGACGGTCAGGGGCTACACCTTC
V gene: TRBV7-8; clone size: -; J gene: TRBJ2-1; D gene: -; CDR3 protein: CASSLGVTDRHEQFF; CDR3 DNA: TGTGCCAGCAGCTTAGGTGTGACAGATCGTCATGAGCAGTTCTTC
V gene: TRBV7-3; clone size: few; J gene: TRBJ1-1; D gene: -; CDR3 protein: CASSLGVANTEAFF; CDR3 DNA: TGTGCCAGCAGCTTAGGAGTCGCGAACACTGAAGCTTTCTTT
V gene: TRBV5-4; clone size: -; J gene: TRBJ2-3; D gene: -; CDR3 protein: CASSLVGRATGTDTQYF; CDR3 DNA: TGTGCCAGCAGCTTGGTGGGACGGGCCACGGGGACAGATACGCAGTATTTT
V gene: TRBV27; clone size: few; J gene: TRBJ1-1; D gene: -; CDR3 protein: CASSPATPKQLLGTEAFF; CDR3 DNA: TGTGCCAGCTCGCCTGCAACCCCCAAACAGTTGCTGGGCACTGAAGCTTTCTTT